Presented here are 32 T cell receptor beta chains from one specimen sequenced in a study of response to subunit inactivated influenza vaccine. TCRdb independently ran MiXCR on the RT-PCR reads; one entry per CDR3 protein. Here the sample spans about 780,000 distinct CDR3 sequences, less than 20% being singletons. Specimen: PBMCs from blood, collected more than 4 days after vaccination. The receptors shown here come from a middle-aged man who received an inactivated influenza vaccine.

This clonotype was detected only a few times. This chain connects TRBV28 to TRBJ2-7, with 11 bases fitting TRBD2. Unmatched junction bases numbered 8, after V lost 5 bases and J lost 2 bases. Germline V gene lookup returns CDR1 MDHEN and CDR2 SYDVKM. This CDR3 contains 16 residues. In DNA form, the CDR3 reads TGTGCCAGCAGTCCTCCGACTAGCGGGGCCACCTACGAGCAGTACTTC. Amino acid sequence: CASSPPTSGATYEQYF. The full variable domain, in which reference TRBV28 and TRBJ2-7 provide the parts outside the CDR3, is DVKVTQSSRYLVKRTGEKVFLECVQDMDHENMFWYRQDPGLGLRLIYFSYDVKMKEKGDIPEGYSVSREKKERFSLILESASTNQTSMYLCASSPPTSGATYEQYFGPGTRLTVT.

The chain uses TRBV9 and TRBJ2-1; 7 bases align to TRBD2. V gave up 0 bases and J gave up 5 bases; unmatched junction bases: 8. Germline assignment: CDR1 SGDLS and CDR2 YYNGEE. The CDR3 length is 16 residues. The CDR3 coding sequence is TGTGCCAGCAGCGTAGCTCTGAGGGCGGGAGACAATGAGCAGTTCTTC. Its translation: CASSVALRAGDNEQFF.

This clonotype was seen a few times. J is TRBJ2-7 and V is TRBV20-1; 7 nucleotides agree with TRBD1. V shed 5 bases and J 2 bases; nucleotides not matched to a gene: 9. This CDR3 has 14 amino acids. Per the germline V gene, CDR1 is DFQATT and CDR2 is SNEGSKA (reference sequence). This chain's CDR3 is CSAAQGQLAYEQYF. CDR3 bases: TGCAGTGCTGCACAGGGACAGCTCGCCTACGAGCAGTACTTC.

This clonotype was detected ten times or more. The J gene is TRBJ2-5, the V gene TRBV7-3, with TRBD1 identical over 7 bases. The CDR3 runs 13 residues. V shed 2 bases, J shed 5 bases, and the junction held 2 bases outside the gene matches. Germline CDR1 SGHTA, CDR2 FQGTGA. For the CDR3, the DNA is TGTGCCAGCAGCTTACGACAGGGCGAGACCCAGTACTTC. Its translation is CASSLRQGETQYF.

The V gene is TRBV20-1, the J gene TRBJ2-7, with no clear D. Germline V gene sequence: CDR1 DFQATT, CDR2 SNEGSKA (reference sequence). Trimming took 6 bases from V and 3 from J, leaving 6 bases between them. CDR3 length equals 10 residues. The CDR3 DNA sequence: TGCAGTGCGGGGAACTACGAGCAGTACTTC. Translation gives CSAGNYEQYF.

There are many counts of this clonotype. The chain carries TRBV6-2 or TRBV6-3 and TRBJ2-1, with D uncertain. Trimming removed 6 bases at V and 8 bases at J, with 11 bases between. The CDR3 has 12 residues. From germline, CDR1 is MNHEY and CDR2 SVGEGT. The CDR3 spells CASRGMIDEQFF. The DNA of the CDR3 is TGTGCCAGCAGGGGAATGATCGATGAGCAGTTCTTC.

This clonotype was detected a few times. The CDR3 loop is CASRPQGAGANVLTF. The CDR3 DNA follows: TGTGCCAGCAGACCTCAGGGGGCTGGGGCCAACGTCCTGACTTTC. The chain uses TRBV3-1 and TRBJ2-6; 7 bases are a match to TRBD1. CDR1 and CDR2 (germline): LGHDT, YNNKEL (reference sequence). V shed 6 bases and J 2 bases; nucleotides not matched to a gene: 4. This CDR3 has 15 residues. The entire variable domain, with the rest obtained from reference TRBV3-1 and TRBJ2-6, is as follows: DTAVSQTPKYLVTQMGNDKSIKCEQNLGHDTMYWYKQDSKKFLKIMFSYNNKELIINETVPNRFSPKSPDKAHLNLHINSLELGDSAVYFCASRPQGAGANVLTFGAGSRLTVL.

The genes are TRBV28 and TRBJ2-7; D remains unclear. Trimming cost V 4 bases and J 4 bases, with 8 bases left between them. Germline V gene lookup returns CDR1 MDHEN and CDR2 SYDVKM. This CDR3 is 12 amino acids long. Here the CDR3 reads CASSSSKYEQYF. The CDR3 DNA follows: TGTGCCAGCAGTTCCTCTAAATACGAGCAGTACTTC.

Remarks on this clonotype: A junction boundary mismatches the germline segment, possibly from a read error. This chain links TRBV30 with TRBJ1-3; no definite D call. The CDR3 totals 12 residues. Germline lookup yields CDR1 GTSNPN and CDR2 SVGIG (reference sequence). This CDR3 reads CAWRDSGNTISF. In DNA form, the CDR3 reads TGTGCCTGGAGGGACTCTGGAAACACCATATCTTTT.

V and J are TRBV12-3 or TRBV12-4 and TRBJ1-1, with TRBD1 as a possible D gene (6 bases). V lost 3 bases to trimming and J lost 2 bases, with 10 bases between them. This CDR3 is built from 14 residues. The CDR3 here is CASSFAGANTEAFF. The CDR3 DNA follows: TGTGCCAGCAGTTTTGCAGGGGCCAACACTGAAGCTTTCTTT.

The CDR3 spells CASSLDRGNTYEQYF. The DNA for the CDR3 is TGTGCCAGCAGCTTAGACAGGGGAAATACCTACGAGCAGTACTTC. V gene TRBV7-8 combines with J gene TRBJ2-7; 7 nucleotides line up with TRBD1. This CDR3 has 15 amino acids. CDR1 is SGHVS and CDR2 is FQNEAQ in the germline V gene. V lost 1 base to trimming and J lost 2 bases; unmatched junction nucleotides: 5.

The chain links TRBV20-1 to TRBJ2-7, with no clear D. Germline CDR1 DFQATT, CDR2 SNEGSKA (reference sequence). The CDR3 loop spans 11 amino acids. V lost 5 bases and J 6 bases, leaving 11 bases between the germline ends. The CDR3 sequence: CSAGHRSEQYF. CDR3 nucleotides: TGCAGTGCTGGCCATCGGAGCGAGCAGTACTTC.

This clonotype occurred a few times. The J gene is TRBJ2-2, the V gene TRBV7-8, with 9 bases matching TRBD2. Germline lookup yields CDR1 SGHVS and CDR2 FQNEAQ. V dropped 4 bases and J dropped 2; count of bases not matched to a gene: 14. The CDR3 is made up of 19 amino acids. The CDR3 region is CASSSSRSSGVANTGELFF. CDR3 bases: TGTGCCAGCAGCTCCTCTAGGTCTAGCGGGGTTGCCAACACCGGGGAGCTGTTTTTT.

This rearrangement joins TRBV2 to TRBJ2-7; D possibly matches TRBD1 or TRBD2 (6 bases each). The CDR3 covers 15 residues. Germline V gene data show CDR1 as SNHLY and CDR2 as FYNNEI. V lost 2 bases, J lost 0 bases, and 11 bases lay in between. Written as DNA, the CDR3 is TGTGCCAGCAGTGAAATAGGGGGGAGCTCCTACGAGCAGTACTTC. Amino acid sequence: CASSEIGGSSYEQYF.

There are a few counts of this clonotype. The CDR3 is CASSLGGLDGANVLTF. The CDR3 bases are TGTGCCAGCAGTTTAGGGGGGCTGGATGGGGCCAACGTCCTGACTTTC. This chain links TRBV28 with TRBJ2-6; D is tentatively TRBD1 or TRBD2 (6 bases each). The V end lost 2 bases, the J end lost 3 bases, and 11 bases lay between the germline ends. Germline loops: CDR1 MDHEN, CDR2 SYDVKM. The CDR3 consists of 16 residues. The entire variable domain, with the rest obtained from reference TRBV28 and TRBJ2-6, is as follows: DVKVTQSSRYLVKRTGEKVFLECVQDMDHENMFWYRQDPGLGLRLIYFSYDVKMKEKGDIPEGYSVSREKKERFSLILESASTNQTSMYLCASSLGGLDGANVLTFGAGSRLTVL.

This clonotype was seen a few times. This sequence joins TRBV29-1 and TRBJ1-2, with D possibly matching TRBD1 (6 bases). CDR3 length: 14 residues. The germline CDR1 and CDR2 sequences are SQVTM and ANQGSEA. Trimming took 2 bases from V and 4 from J, leaving 14 bases between them. Here the CDR3 DNA reads TGCAGCGTTGAATCCCGCCAGGGGTTCTATGGCTACACCTTC. This encodes CSVESRQGFYGYTF.

The rearrangement links TRBV24-1 to TRBJ1-2; 8 positions match TRBD1. Trimming at V came to 4 bases and at J to 6 bases, leaving 6 bases not matched to a gene. Germline CDR1 KGHDR, CDR2 SFDVKD. The CDR3 is made up of 14 amino acids. CDR3 amino acids: CATSDPGQGDGYTF. In nucleotides, the CDR3 is TGTGCCACCAGTGACCCTGGACAGGGTGATGGCTACACCTTC.

This clonotype was counted at least ten times. V is TRBV10-3 and J is TRBJ2-3; 10 bases fit TRBD1. Trimming cost V 9 bases and J 3 bases; bases outside gene matches: 6. The germline V gene encodes CDR1 ENHRY and CDR2 SYGVKD. CDR3 length: 14 residues. Here the CDR3 DNA reads TGTGCCATAGGGACAGGGGAGAGGACAGATACGCAGTATTTT. Protein product: CAIGTGERTDTQYF.

The chain joins TRBV11-2 to TRBJ2-2, with a possible D match to TRBD1 (6 bases). The V and J ends lost 5 bases and 1 base respectively, with 11 bases between them. Germline CDR1 reads SGHAT; CDR2 reads FQNNGV. The CDR3 extends over 15 amino acids. Written as DNA, the CDR3 is TGTGCCAGCAGCGGTCGGGACAAGAACACCGGGGAGCTGTTTTTT. Its translation: CASSGRDKNTGELFF. Full variable domain (outside the CDR3, taken from reference TRBV11-2 and TRBJ2-2): EAGVAQSPRYKIIEKRQSVAFWCNPISGHATLYWYQQILGQGPKLLIQFQNNGVVDDSQLPKDRFSAERLKGVDSTLKIQPAKLEDSAVYLCASSGRDKNTGELFFGEGSRLTVL.

This clonotype was found a few times. V gene TRBV12-3 or TRBV12-4 combines with J gene TRBJ1-3; no definite D call. The V gene lost 6 bases and the J gene lost 5 bases, with 2 bases spanning the gap. CDR3 length: 10 residues. CDR3 in DNA: TGTGCCAGCAGCCGAAACACCATATATTTT. Amino acids: CASSRNTIYF.

V usage is TRBV20-1 and J usage is TRBJ2-5; D unclear. CDR1 is DFQATT and CDR2 is SNEGSKA in the germline V gene (reference sequence). This CDR3 has 11 residues. The V end was cut by 5 bases, the J end by 5 bases, with 9 bases between. The CDR3 spells CSADKRETQYF. CDR3 in DNA: TGCAGTGCTGACAAAAGGGAGACCCAGTACTTC.

This clonotype turned up a few times. V and J are TRBV7-3 and TRBJ2-2; a weak D match, TRBD1 (6 bases). The germline V gene encodes CDR1 SGHTA and CDR2 FQGTGA. Deletions cut 2 bases from V and 7 bases from J, with 14 bases between. This CDR3 has 15 amino acids. The CDR3 nucleotides are TGTGCCAGCAGCTTAGCGGCAGGGGCCGACGGGGAGCTGTTTTTT. Translating gives CASSLAAGADGELFF.

The rearrangement joins TRBV20-1 to TRBJ1-1; the D gene is possibly TRBD1 (5 bases). The V end lost 5 bases, the J end lost 1 base, and 11 bases lay between the germline ends. This CDR3 has 13 amino acids. CDR1 and CDR2 (germline): DFQATT, SNEGSKA (reference sequence). The CDR3 region has the DNA TGCAGTGCTGCGGGACCGCGGAACACTGAAGCTTTCTTT. This sequence encodes CSAAGPRNTEAFF.

This clonotype occurred a few times. The chain employs TRBV6-2 or TRBV6-3 and TRBJ2-1; D not resolved. The CDR3 length is 13 residues. The germline CDR1 and CDR2 sequences are MNHEY and SVGEGT. The V and J ends lost 7 bases and 5 bases respectively, with 12 bases between them. CDR3 sequence (DNA): TGTGCCAGCACCGGGCCGCTTGACAATGAGCAGTTCTTC. This gives the protein CASTGPLDNEQFF.

The chain combines TRBV7-9 with TRBJ2-2, with TRBD2 matching 12 bases. After removal of 5 bases from V and 6 bases from J, the junction contained 7 bases not matched to a gene. The CDR3 runs 16 residues. Germline V gene lookup returns CDR1 SEHNR and CDR2 FQNEAQ (reference sequence). The CDR3 region has the DNA TGTGCCAGCAGCCCGAGACTAGCGGGAGAGGCCGGGGAGCTGTTTTTT. Translating it yields CASSPRLAGEAGELFF.

This chain uses TRBV6-5 with TRBJ2-7; D is uncertain. The V gene lost 0 bases and the J gene lost 2 bases, with 11 bases spanning the gap. The CDR3 has 15 amino acids. Germline assignment: CDR1 MNHEY and CDR2 SVGAGI. CDR3 residues: CASSYSGKGAYEQYF. The CDR3 DNA reads as TGTGCCAGCAGTTACTCGGGGAAAGGAGCCTACGAGCAGTACTTC.

This clonotype was counted ten times or more. The rearrangement uses TRBV29-1 and TRBJ2-7; D may be TRBD2 (6 bases). The CDR3 contains 12 residues. With 6 bases removed from V and 3 bases from J, the gap between germline ends came to 12 bases. Germline V gene sequence: CDR1 SQVTM, CDR2 ANQGSEA. The CDR3 loop is CSVLTSLYEQYF. CDR3 nucleotides: TGCAGCGTCCTGACTAGTCTCTACGAGCAGTACTTC.

This clonotype was detected many times. CDR3 sequence: CASSYGRLGQTQYF. CDR3 in DNA: TGTGCCAGCAGTTACGGCCGGTTGGGTCAGACCCAGTACTTC. This chain uses TRBV6-5 with TRBJ2-5; D uncertain. Per germline, CDR1 MNHEY and CDR2 SVGAGI. Trimming took off 2 bases at V and 6 bases at J, with 13 bases between the two ends. The CDR3 has 14 amino acids.

The chain carries TRBV4-3 and TRBJ2-1; TRBD1 or TRBD2 may be the D gene (5 bases each). CDR3 length: 14 residues. The germline V gene encodes CDR1 LGHNA and CDR2 YSLEER. The V gene lost 1 base and the J gene lost 12 bases, with 16 bases spanning the gap. The CDR3 nucleotides are TGCGCCAGCAGCCAAGCTTTAGGGGAGTCAGGGCAGTTCTTC. Translating gives CASSQALGESGQFF.

This clonotype was counted a few times. The CDR3 loop reads CASSVEPALNIQYF. DNA of the CDR3: TGTGCCAGCAGCGTAGAGCCAGCTTTAAACATTCAGTACTTC. The V and J genes are TRBV9 and TRBJ2-4; D is unclear. V was cut by 0 bases and J by 6 bases, with 10 bases left in between. CDR3 length: 14 amino acids. Germline CDR1 SGDLS, CDR2 YYNGEE.

This clonotype was counted between two and nine times. The CDR3 spells CASSVGPTTDTQYF. The CDR3 DNA sequence: TGTGCCAGCAGCGTAGGTCCGACCACAGATACGCAGTATTTT. This rearrangement joins TRBV9 to TRBJ2-3, with unresolved D. Trimming removed 0 bases at V and 2 bases at J, with 7 bases between. This CDR3 region has 14 residues. The germline V gene has CDR1 SGDLS and CDR2 YYNGEE. The full variable domain, its missing parts supplied by reference TRBV9 and TRBJ2-3, is DSGVTQTPKHLITATGQRVTLRCSPRSGDLSVYWYQQSLDQGLQFLIQYYNGEERAKGNILERFSAQQFPDLHSELNLSSLELGDSALYFCASSVGPTTDTQYFGPGTRLTVL.

This clonotype appeared a few times. The chain carries TRBV29-1 and TRBJ1-2; 12 nucleotides agree with TRBD1. CDR1 SQVTM and CDR2 ANQGSEA come from the germline V gene. V lost 3 bases and J lost 8; bases outside the gene matches: 7. The CDR3 has 14 amino acids. The chain's CDR3 is CSVERGTGGGGYTF. The CDR3 DNA reads TGCAGCGTTGAGAGGGGGACAGGGGGCGGAGGCTACACCTTC. Variable domain in full (rest from reference TRBV29-1 and TRBJ1-2): SAVISQKPSRDICQRGTSLTIQCQVDSQVTMMFWYRQQPGQSLTLIATANQGSEATYESGFVIDKFPISRPNLTFSTLTVSNMSPEDSSIYLCSVERGTGGGGYTFGSGTRLTVV.